A single T cell receptor beta chain is shown here with its context. Additional DNA sequences in this sample encode the identical CDR3. Unmatched junction bases numbered 3, after V lost 0 bases and J lost 9 bases. This CDR3 contains 14 residues. Germline loops: CDR1 SGDLS, CDR2 YYNGEE. These data come from a study of blood T cell repertoires in COVID-19. Assay used: immunoSEQ multiplex PCR; TCRdb lists only in-frame clones, some missing. The sample has approximately 200,000 clones; 83% are singletons. This clonotype originated in a woman between 50 and 59 years old with acute or convalescent COVID-19. The sequenced material came from peripheral blood. This chain connects TRBV9 to TRBJ1-6, with 7 nucleotides matching TRBD1. The CDR3: CASSVGQGRSPLHF. CDR3 DNA: TGTGCCAGCAGCGTAGGACAGGGCCGTTCACCCCTCCACTTT.